One sample yielded the 13 T cell receptor beta chains listed below, sequenced in a study of T cell repertoires in cytomegalovirus infection. TCRdb reprocessed the reads via MiXCR and lists one record per CDR3 protein. The sample has about 280,000 distinct CDR3 sequences, 22% seen once. Their antigen targets remain unknown. Sequencing was performed on cultured PBMCs, taken from culture after CMV antigen stimulation. The receptors derive from a human donor in good health (CMV status not recorded). Some clones in this sample may be carry-over from other donors' samples.

This clonotype was observed a few times. The chain is built from TRBV19 and TRBJ2-2; TRBD1 matches 8 bases. CDR1 LNHDA and CDR2 SQIVND come from the germline V gene (reference sequence). The CDR3 sequence is 14 residues long. The V segment lost 7 bases and the J segment 1 base; nucleotides outside the gene matches: 2. The CDR3 sequence is CASTDRGNTGELFF. The DNA for the CDR3 is TGTGCCAGTACTGACAGGGGGAACACCGGGGAGCTGTTTTTT. Supplemented by reference TRBV19 and TRBJ2-2, the full variable domain reads DGGITQSPKYLFRKEGQNVTLSCEQNLNHDAMYWYRQDPGQGLRLIYYSQIVNDFQKGDIAEGYSVSREKKESFPLTVTSAQKNPTAFYLCASTDRGNTGELFFGEGSRLTVL.

This clonotype appeared a few times. The chain has TRBV28 and TRBJ2-2; no firm D call. Trimming removed 7 bases from V and 0 bases from J, with 6 bases in between. The CDR3 sequence is 13 residues long. The V gene's germline CDR1 is MDHEN and CDR2 SYDVKM. CDR3 sequence: CASITPNTGELFF. CDR3 in DNA: TGTGCCAGCATCACTCCGAACACCGGGGAGCTGTTTTTT.

The J gene is TRBJ2-7, the V gene TRBV7-2, with 10 bases aligning to TRBD1. The CDR3 is 15 residues long. V lost 7 bases to trimming and J lost 2 bases; unmatched junction nucleotides: 8. The germline CDR1 and CDR2 sequences are SGHTA and FQGNSA. Written as DNA, the CDR3 is TGTGCCAGCACCCCGACAGGGGGCTTCCCCTACGAGCAGTACTTC. It yields the protein CASTPTGGFPYEQYF. The full variable domain, with the rest looked up from reference TRBV7-2 and TRBJ2-7, is GAGVSQSPSNKVTEKGKDVELRCDPISGHTALYWYRQSLGQGLEFLIYFQGNSAPDKSGLPSDRFSAERTGGSVSTLTIQRTQQEDSAVYLCASTPTGGFPYEQYFGPGTRLTVT.

This clonotype was observed a single time. This chain joins TRBV7-8 and TRBJ1-5; D ambiguous. This CDR3 has 15 amino acids. The germline V gene has CDR1 SGHVS and CDR2 FQNEAQ. Trimming shortened V by 2 bases and J by 3 bases, and 11 bases separated the two germline ends. The CDR3 nucleotides read TGTGCCAGCAGCTTAATGGGATTCGACAATCAGCCCCAGCATTTT. Encoded protein: CASSLMGFDNQPQHF.

The chain couples TRBV9 to TRBJ1-5; D not certain. This CDR3 region has 15 residues. Germline V lookup: CDR1 SGDLS, CDR2 YYNGEE. Trimming removed 0 bases at V and 0 bases at J, with 7 bases between. The chain's CDR3 is CASSVGWDSNQPQHF. For the CDR3, the DNA is TGTGCCAGCAGCGTAGGATGGGATAGCAATCAGCCCCAGCATTTT.

This clonotype was counted ten times or more. The V gene is TRBV28, the J gene TRBJ2-3; 10 nucleotides align to TRBD1. The CDR3 covers 14 residues. V trimming: 7 bases; J trimming: 2 bases; junction bases outside the gene matches: 3. CDR1 is MDHEN, CDR2 SYDVKM, per germline. CDR3 nucleotides: TGTGCCAGCATGAGACAGGGGGCCACAGATACGCAGTATTTT. It yields the protein CASMRQGATDTQYF.

CDR3: CSVGLGDAGNTIYF. CDR3 nucleotides: TGCAGCGTTGGCCTGGGTGACGCTGGAAACACCATATATTTT. The V call is TRBV29-1, the J call TRBJ1-3, with D uncertain. Trimming shortened V by 4 bases and J by 2 bases, and 12 bases separated the two germline ends. This CDR3 comprises 14 residues. Germline CDR1 is SQVTM and CDR2 is ANQGSEA.

This clonotype occurred many times. The chain employs TRBV7-2 and TRBJ1-5; D gene ambiguous. This CDR3 is 12 amino acids long. Germline V gene data show CDR1 as SGHTA and CDR2 as FQGNSA. The germline V and J ends were trimmed by 5 bases and 7 bases, with 9 bases remaining between them. Here the CDR3 DNA reads TGTGCCAGCAGCGGAGGCTTCCAGCCCCAGCATTTT. Residues: CASSGGFQPQHF.

The chain employs TRBV20-1 and TRBJ2-7, with D tentatively TRBD2 (6 bases). The CDR3 contains 14 residues. V lost 2 bases, J lost 6 bases, and 17 bases lay in between. Germline V gene sequence: CDR1 DFQATT, CDR2 SNEGSKA (reference sequence). The CDR3, as DNA: TGCAGTGCTAGACGACTAGGATCAGCTTCCGAGCAGTACGTC. Protein sequence: CSARRLGSASEQYV.

This clonotype was counted at least ten times. The chain recombines TRBV11-1 with TRBJ2-7; 7 bases map to TRBD2. Trimming at V came to 1 base and at J to 2 bases, leaving 5 bases not matched to a gene. Germline assignment: CDR1 SGHAT and CDR2 FQDESV (reference sequence). The CDR3 consists of 15 residues. The CDR3 DNA sequence: TGTGCCAGCAGCTTAGTGGCTAGCGGAGCCTACGAGCAGTACTTC. It yields the protein CASSLVASGAYEQYF.

This chain links TRBV6-2 or TRBV6-3 with TRBJ2-1, with 7 bases identical to TRBD2. Germline loops: CDR1 MNHEY, CDR2 SVGEGT. The CDR3 sequence is 15 residues long. The V gene end was trimmed by 5 bases and the J gene end by 5 bases; junction bases not matched to a gene: 9. The CDR3 sequence is CASSDQASGHNEQFF. The CDR3 DNA follows: TGTGCCAGCAGTGATCAGGCTAGCGGTCACAATGAGCAGTTCTTC.

The chain is built from TRBV14 and TRBJ2-4; TRBD2 is a possible D gene (5 bases). V lost 1 base, J lost 10 bases, and 14 bases lay in between. Germline values: CDR1 SGHDN, CDR2 FVKESK. The CDR3 covers 14 residues. CDR3 amino acids: CASSQVPYEGIQYF. The CDR3 DNA reads TGTGCCAGCAGCCAAGTCCCCTATGAGGGTATTCAGTACTTC.

The chain recombines TRBV5-6 with TRBJ2-1; 14 nucleotides line up with TRBD2. Germline V gene lookup returns CDR1 SGHDT and CDR2 YYEEEE. Trimming took 3 bases from V and 3 from J; bases not matched to a gene: 8. The CDR3 length is 18 residues. Here the CDR3 reads CASSSPRTSGGNYNEQFF. The CDR3 nucleotides are TGTGCCAGCAGCTCACCTAGGACTAGCGGGGGGAACTACAATGAGCAGTTCTTC.